This T cell receptor (beta chain) appears in the sequencing data of a study of blood T cell repertoires in COVID-19. Study details: COVID-19 samples, acute and convalescent, were from the United States, Italy and Spain. From T cells, B-cell-depleted T cells, or PBMCs came the material, which was cDNA or gDNA.

Original data processing: Reference gene primer amplification in the assay estimated nucleated cell counts. Sequencing used immunoSEQ multiplex PCR; TCRdb keeps in-frame clones, though not all of them. For V, J and clone size, that table is used; D and trimming come from the DNA. The sample contains tens of thousands of clones, around 76% of which appear only once. This CDR3 has 15 amino acids. Germline-derived CDR1 and CDR2 are MNHEY and SMNVEV (reference sequence). The J segment lost 4 bases and the V segment lost 6 bases, leaving 7 bases of the junction unmatched. Specimen: peripheral blood. This sequence was found in a woman older than 75 with active or convalescent COVID-19. The chain links TRBV27 to TRBJ2-1, with 9 nucleotides matching TRBD1. The CDR3 region is CASRPRDRAYNEQFF. The CDR3, as DNA: TGTGCCAGCAGGCCGAGGGACAGGGCTTACAATGAGCAGTTCTTC.